This record concerns one TCR beta chain sequence. What it recognizes is unknown. The table came from immunoSEQ multiplex PCR; TCRdb's copy has only in-frame clones and leaves some out. Of roughly 60,000 clones in the sample, about 89% are singletons; the top ten hold 14%. The germline V gene encodes CDR1 MNHNY and CDR2 SVGAGI (reference sequence). The length of the CDR3 is 15 residues. Trimming stripped 0 bases from V and 8 bases from J, with 16 bases between. The sample belongs to a study of OX40 agonist ivuxolimab in advanced cancers. Looking at the study overall: The patients received agonistic anti-OX40 (CD134) antibody ivuxolimab. Study observations and caveats: Circulating CD4+ and CD8+ T cells showed clonal expansion by week 6 at 0.1 to 3.0 mg/kg.

Autoimmune disease history or systemic immunosuppression disqualified patients. This specimen consisted of CD4+ or CD8+ T cells sorted from blood, obtained in a trial of the OX40 agonist ivuxolimab. The clonotype was recovered from an adult with an advanced solid tumor such as melanoma, head and neck, liver or kidney cancer. The rearrangement joins TRBV6-6 to TRBJ1-2; no reliable D call. The CDR3 coding sequence is TGTGCCAGCAGTTACTCGCCCCCTGGCATCCTGGGCTACACCTTC. Its protein product is CASSYSPPGILGYTF.